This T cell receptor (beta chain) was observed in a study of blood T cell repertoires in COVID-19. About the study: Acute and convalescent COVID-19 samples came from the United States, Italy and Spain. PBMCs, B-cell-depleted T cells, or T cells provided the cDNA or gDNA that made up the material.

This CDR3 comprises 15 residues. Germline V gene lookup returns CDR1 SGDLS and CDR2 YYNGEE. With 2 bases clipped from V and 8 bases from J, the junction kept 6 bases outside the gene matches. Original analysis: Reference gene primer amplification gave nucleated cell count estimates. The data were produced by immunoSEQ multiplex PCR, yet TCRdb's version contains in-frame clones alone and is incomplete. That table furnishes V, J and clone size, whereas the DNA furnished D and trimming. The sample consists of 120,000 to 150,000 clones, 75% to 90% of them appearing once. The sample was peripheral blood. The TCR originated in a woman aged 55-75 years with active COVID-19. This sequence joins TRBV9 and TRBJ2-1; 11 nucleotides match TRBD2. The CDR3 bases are TGTGCCAGCAGCGTTAGCGGGAGGGCCATAGATGAGCAGTTCTTC. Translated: CASSVSGRAIDEQFF.